Listed below are T cell receptor beta chains from one sample, sequenced in a study of cytomegalovirus exposure and HLA in healthy donors. TCRdb's copy holds only in-frame clones and misses some; the assay was immunoSEQ multiplex PCR. Found here are about 170,000 clones, 85% of them singletons; the top ten hold approximately 2.5%. Material for sequencing was PBMCs. The source is a man under 40 in good health and CMV-seropositive. CDR3s include the opening cysteine and the closing phenylalanine or tryptophan. The D gene is left open where the match is weak. The size of a clone is reported for some rows only, either as once, few or many, or as a class for expanded clones.

>-|-|TRBJ1-2|TRBV28
TGTGCCAGCAGTCCCGGTTACGATGGCTACACCTTC
CASSPGYDGYTF
>-|-|TRBJ1-2|TRBV2
TGTGCCAGCCTCGACGGGGGAAACTTTGGCTACACCTTC
CASLDGGNFGYTF
>-|TRBD1|TRBJ1-1|TRBV27
TGTGCCAGCAGCGACAGGGCGCCGAACACTGAAGCTTTCTTT
CASSDRAPNTEAFF
>-|TRBD1|TRBJ2-1|TRBV7-2
TGTGCCAGCAGCCATAGGCCGGGACAGGGGCGTTACAATGAGCAGTTCTTC
CASSHRPGQGRYNEQFF
>-|-|TRBJ2-1|TRBV7-7
TGTGCTAGCAGCTTAGGTAGGGGGTATGAGCAGTTCTTC
CASSLGRGYEQFF
>-|TRBD2|TRBJ2-7|TRBV7-2
TGTGCCAGCAGCTTACTAGCGGGATATAACGAGCAGTACTTC
CASSLLAGYNEQYF
>once|-|TRBJ2-5|TRBV11-1
TGTGCCAGCAGCCCATTAACGGGAGCCCATGTAGAGACCCAGTACTTC
CASSPLTGAHVETQYF
>-|TRBD2|TRBJ2-7|TRBV6-6
TGTGCCAGCAGTTCCGGGACTAGCGGGAGCTGGTACGAGCAGTACTTC
CASSSGTSGSWYEQYF
>-|TRBD2|TRBJ2-1|TRBV27
TGTGCCACCAGGGGACCGGGACTAGAAAATGAGCAGTTCTTC
CATRGPGLENEQFF
>-|-|TRBJ1-2|TRBV25-1
TGTGCCACCGTACCCCCGGGACAATATGGCTACACCTTC
CATVPPGQYGYTF
>once|-|TRBJ2-1|TRBV6-4
TGTGCCAGCAGTAAACAGGGAAACAATGAGCAGTTCTTC
CASSKQGNNEQFF
>-|TRBD2|TRBJ2-3|TRBV10-3
TGTGCCATCCGGGACTATAGAGATACGCAGTATTTT
CAIRDYRDTQYF
>-|-|TRBJ1-1|TRBV7-2
TGTGCCAGCAGCTTAGGCGGCGGCAGAGAAGCTTTCTTT
CASSLGGGREAFF
>-|-|TRBJ2-7|TRBV7-9
TGTGCCAGCGGGGGCTATCGGGAGCAGTACTTC
CASGGYREQYF
>once|-|TRBJ1-2|TRBV6-5
TGTGCCAGCAGTTACTCGATGGGTAGGGGGAATGGCTACACCTTC
CASSYSMGRGNGYTF
>-|TRBD1|TRBJ2-5|TRBV6-5
TGTGCCAGCAGTGCGACAGGGCCGGAGACCCAGTACTTC
CASSATGPETQYF
>-|-|TRBJ1-2|TRBV6-4
TGTGCCAGCAGTCCCTATCAGGGCGGCCGCTATGGCTACACCTTC
CASSPYQGGRYGYTF
>-|-|TRBJ2-3|TRBV7-8
TGTGCCAGCAGCTTAGCGACCGACAGAACAGATACGCAGTATTTT
CASSLATDRTDTQYF
>-|-|TRBJ2-5|TRBV2
TGTGCCAGCAGACGTGACTTGGCCGCGGGAGAGACCCAGTACTTC
CASRRDLAAGETQYF
>-|TRBD1|TRBJ2-1|TRBV4-2
TGTGCCAGCAGCCAAGATCGAGGGGCAGGGGGAGTCAATGAGCAGTTCTTC
CASSQDRGAGGVNEQFF
>-|-|TRBJ2-1|TRBV2
TGTGCCAGCAGTGCTGTGGGCCCCTACAATGAGCAGTTCTTC
CASSAVGPYNEQFF
>-|-|TRBJ1-4|TRBV27
TGTGCCAGCAGCCTCGGCGGAGGAATGGGGAAACTGTTTTTT
CASSLGGGMGKLFF
>-|-|TRBJ2-1|TRBV11-2
TGTGCCAGCAGCTTAGTAGGTAGCGGCAGGAATGAGCAGTTCTTC
CASSLVGSGRNEQFF
>-|-|TRBJ1-2|TRBV7-2
TGTGCCAGCAGCTTAGGGGGGGCTAACTATGGCTACACCTTC
CASSLGGANYGYTF
>-|TRBD2|TRBJ2-2|TRBV9
TGTGCCAGCAGCGTAGCTAGCGGGTACACCGGGGAGCTGTTTTTT
CASSVASGYTGELFF
>-|-|TRBJ1-1|TRBV18
TGTGCCAGCTCCCCACGGGGGGGACGAACGAACACTGAAGCTTTCTTT
CASSPRGGRTNTEAFF
>-|-|TRBJ2-3|TRBV4-1
TGCGCCAGCAGCCAAGACTGGGCAGGGCTCCGAGATACGCAGTATTTT
CASSQDWAGLRDTQYF
>-|TRBD2|TRBJ2-7|TRBV29-1
TGCAGCGTTGAAGATATTGGTGACCCTAGCGGCACCTACGAGCAGTACTTC
CSVEDIGDPSGTYEQYF
>-|TRBD1|TRBJ2-7|TRBV10-3
TGTGCCATCAGTGAGTCGACAGGGGGGTGGGACGAGCAGTACTTC
CAISESTGGWDEQYF
>-|-|TRBJ2-7|TRBV21-1
TGTGCCAGCAGCAAAGGACTAGCGGGAGTTATCGAGCAGTACTTC
CASSKGLAGVIEQYF
>-|-|TRBJ2-5|TRBV9
TGTGCCAGCAGCGCTACAGCTTACCAAGAGACCCAGTACTTC
CASSATAYQETQYF
>-|-|TRBJ2-3|TRBV6-4
TGTGCCAGCAGTGACCGCCGAGGAGATACGCAGTATTTT
CASSDRRGDTQYF
>-|-|TRBJ1-2|TRBV7-2
TGTGCCAGCAGCTTAGCCCCACAGAACTATGGCTACACCTTC
CASSLAPQNYGYTF
>few|-|TRBJ1-5|TRBV6-5
TGTGCCAGCAGTCCCGGGGGGGGAACCTATCAGCCCCAGCATTTT
CASSPGGGTYQPQHF
>few|TRBD2|TRBJ2-5|TRBV2
TGTGCCAGCAGTTTGCTAGCGGGATACCAAGAGACCCAGTACTTC
CASSLLAGYQETQYF
>-|-|TRBJ2-4|TRBV5-1
TGCGCCAGCAGCCCGGAGGACAGCGCTAACATTCAGTACTTC
CASSPEDSANIQYF
>-|TRBD2|TRBJ2-5|TRBV5-1
TGCGCCAGCAGCTTGCAGGTCAGGGAGGGAGAGACCCAGTACTTC
CASSLQVREGETQYF
>-|TRBD1|TRBJ2-1|TRBV30
TGTGCCTATTCGGACAGGTACAATGAGCAGTTCTTC
CAYSDRYNEQFF
>-|-|TRBJ2-1|TRBV7-8
TGTGCCAGCAGCTTAGACACCTACAATGAGCAGTTCTTC
CASSLDTYNEQFF
>once|TRBD1|TRBJ1-1|TRBV29-1
TGCAGCGTGGTACTACAGGGGGCGAACACTGAAGCTTTCTTT
CSVVLQGANTEAFF
>-|-|TRBJ1-1|TRBV18
TGTGCCAGCTCACCACCGTTCGGGAGCACTGAAGCTTTCTTT
CASSPPFGSTEAFF
>few|-|TRBJ1-5|TRBV6-6
TGTGCCAGCAGTTACGAGGGTAGCGGTCAGCCCCAGCATTTT
CASSYEGSGQPQHF
>-|-|TRBJ2-2|TRBV6-5
TGTGCCAGCGGCTCGGGATCGGTCGGGGAGCTGTTTTTT
CASGSGSVGELFF
>-|TRBD1|TRBJ1-1|TRBV6-5
TGTGCCAGCAGTTTGGGACAGGGTAGAAATGAAGCTTTCTTT
CASSLGQGRNEAFF
>-|-|TRBJ2-1|TRBV28
TGTGCCAGCAGTTTATATATCCGAGGGAGAGGCAATGAGCAGTTCTTC
CASSLYIRGRGNEQFF
>-|-|TRBJ1-5|TRBV29-1
TGCAGCGTTCCGGGTGGCCCAGGCAATCAGCCCCAGCATTTT
CSVPGGPGNQPQHF
>-|-|TRBJ2-5|TRBV5-1
TGCGCCAGCAGCTCCCCGTCAGGGGACCAGTACTTC
CASSSPSGDQYF
>-|-|TRBJ1-2|TRBV7-2
TGTGCCAGCAGCTCTTTCCCTAACTATGGCTACACCTTC
CASSSFPNYGYTF
>few|TRBD1|TRBJ1-4|TRBV2
TGTGCCAGCAGTGTGACAGGGGAGAAACTGTTTTTT
CASSVTGEKLFF
>once|TRBD1|TRBJ1-1|TRBV29-1
TGCAGCGTTGAATTTCGCAGGGGGACTGAAGCTTTCTTT
CSVEFRRGTEAFF
>once|TRBD2|TRBJ2-7|TRBV18
TGTGCCAGCTCACCAAAGGGGGTAGCGGGACCGAGCTCCTACGAGCAGTACTTC
CASSPKGVAGPSSYEQYF
>-|-|TRBJ2-3|TRBV7-2
TGTGCCAGCAGTGCCTACACAGATACGCAGTATTTT
CASSAYTDTQYF
>-|TRBD1|TRBJ2-1|TRBV7-2
TGTGCCAGCAGCTTAGCGGGACAGGTGGGCAATGAGCAGTTCTTC
CASSLAGQVGNEQFF
>-|TRBD1|TRBJ2-1|TRBV9
TGTGCCAGCAGCCCCCGGGACAGCTACAATGAGCAGTTCTTC
CASSPRDSYNEQFF
>-|-|TRBJ2-2|TRBV5-6
TGTGCCAGCAGCCCCCTGAGCGGAGTTAACACCGGGGAGCTGTTTTTT
CASSPLSGVNTGELFF
>-|TRBD2|TRBJ2-1|TRBV2
TGTGCCAGCAGTGCCCTAGCGGGAGCGATCAATGAGCAGTTCTTC
CASSALAGAINEQFF